The sequence of this TCR beta chain was determined in a study of OX40 agonist ivuxolimab in advanced cancers. Study-level background: Partial responses, seen in three patients, involved one hepatocellular carcinoma and two cutaneous melanomas.

The table came from immunoSEQ multiplex PCR; TCRdb's copy has only in-frame clones and leaves some out. The sample lists tens of thousands of clones; 85% were seen once. Germline V gene lookup returns CDR1 SGHTA and CDR2 FQGTGA. The CDR3 has 16 residues. The V end was cut by 2 bases, the J end by 0 bases, with 13 bases between. Blood was sampled at baseline, cycle 4 day 1, and cycle 7 day 1. This chain joins TRBV7-3 and TRBJ1-1; tentatively, D is TRBD1 (6 bases). The TCR comes from an adult with an advanced solid tumor such as melanoma, head and neck, liver or kidney cancer. The sample in question was CD4+ or CD8+ T cells sorted from blood, obtained in a trial of the OX40 agonist ivuxolimab. The DNA for the CDR3 is TGTGCCAGCAGCTTAGCGGGGGCCAGCATGAACACTGAAGCTTTCTTT. Its translation is CASSLAGASMNTEAFF.